The clone carrying this T cell receptor (beta chain) was seen a handful of times. The same CDR3 arises from other DNA sequences in this sample as well. The sort gate was single viable CD3+CD4+CD8-CD45RO+ cells for memory CD4+ T cells. This record comes from a study of memory CD4+ T cells and cytomegalovirus serostatus. The method was immunoSEQ multiplex PCR; TCRdb's version includes in-frame clones alone and lacks a portion of them. The sample lists tens of thousands of clones, about 76% occurring once. V lost 0 bases and J 5 bases, leaving 9 bases between the germline ends. The germline CDR1 and CDR2 sequences are SGHDT and YYEEEE. This CDR3 spans 14 amino acids.

The receptor was isolated from an adult in good health and CMV-seronegative. Some clones in this sample may be carry-over from other donors' samples. The sample was memory CD4+ T cells from blood. This chain uses TRBV5-6 with TRBJ1-5, with a tentative D call TRBD1 (5 bases). The CDR3 spells CASSLGQGDQPQHF. DNA for the CDR3: TGTGCCAGCAGCTTGGGTCAGGGCGATCAGCCCCAGCATTTT. Together with reference TRBV5-6 and TRBJ1-5, the CDR3 gives the full variable domain: DAGVTQSPTHLIKTRGQQVTLRCSPKSGHDTVSWYQQALGQGPQFIFQYYEEEERQRGNFPDRFSGHQFPNYSSELNVNALLLGDSALYLCASSLGQGDQPQHFGDGTRLSIL.